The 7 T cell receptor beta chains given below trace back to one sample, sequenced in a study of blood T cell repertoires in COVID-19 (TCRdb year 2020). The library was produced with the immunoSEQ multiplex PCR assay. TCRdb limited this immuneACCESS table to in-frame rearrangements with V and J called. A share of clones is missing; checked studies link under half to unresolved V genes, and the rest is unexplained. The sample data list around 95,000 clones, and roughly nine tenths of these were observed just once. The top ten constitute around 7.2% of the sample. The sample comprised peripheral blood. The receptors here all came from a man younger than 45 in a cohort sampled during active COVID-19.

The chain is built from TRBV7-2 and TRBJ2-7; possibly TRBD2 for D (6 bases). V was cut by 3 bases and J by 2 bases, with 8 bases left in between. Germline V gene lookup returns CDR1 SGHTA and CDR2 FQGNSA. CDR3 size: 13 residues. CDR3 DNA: TGTGCCAGCAGCTTGGGGGAGGCCTACGAGCAGTACTTC. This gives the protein CASSLGEAYEQYF.

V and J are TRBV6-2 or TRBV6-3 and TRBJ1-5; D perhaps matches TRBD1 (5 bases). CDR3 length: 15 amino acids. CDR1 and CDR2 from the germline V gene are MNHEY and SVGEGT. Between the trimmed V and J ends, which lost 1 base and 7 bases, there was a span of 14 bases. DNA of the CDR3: TGTGCCAGCAGTTACTTCGCCAGGGTCGGCCAGCCCCAGCATTTT. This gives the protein CASSYFARVGQPQHF.

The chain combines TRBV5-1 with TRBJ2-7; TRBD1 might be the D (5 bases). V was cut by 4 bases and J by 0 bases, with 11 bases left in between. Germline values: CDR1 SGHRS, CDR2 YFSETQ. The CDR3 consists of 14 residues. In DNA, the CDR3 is TGCGCCAGCAGCCGGCGACAGAGCTCCTACGAGCAGTACTTC. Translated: CASSRRQSSYEQYF.

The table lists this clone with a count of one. The CDR3 sequence is CASSLQGTGNTIYF. CDR3 bases: TGTGCCAGCAGCCTTCAGGGGACTGGAAACACCATATATTTT. The rearrangement links TRBV3-1 (or the pseudogene TRBV3-2) to TRBJ1-3, with D perhaps matching TRBD1 (6 bases). CDR3 length: 14 amino acids. Germline V gene data show CDR1 as LGHDT and CDR2 as YNNKEL (reference sequence). The germline V and J ends were trimmed by 4 bases and 2 bases, with 9 bases remaining between them.

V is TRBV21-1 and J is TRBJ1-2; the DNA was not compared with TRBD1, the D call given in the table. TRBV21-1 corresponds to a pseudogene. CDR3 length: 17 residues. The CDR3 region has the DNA TGTGCCAGCAGCAAGGAAGTGGACAGGGGGCGGGGCTATGGCTACACCTTC. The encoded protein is CASSKEVDRGRGYGYTF.

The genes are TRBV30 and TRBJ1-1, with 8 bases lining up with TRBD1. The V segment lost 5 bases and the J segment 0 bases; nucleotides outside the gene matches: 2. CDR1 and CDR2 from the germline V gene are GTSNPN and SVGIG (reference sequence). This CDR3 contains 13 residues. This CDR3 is CAWRQGLNTEAFF. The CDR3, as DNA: TGTGCCTGGCGACAGGGGTTGAACACTGAAGCTTTCTTT. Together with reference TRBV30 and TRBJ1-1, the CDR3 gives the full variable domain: SQTIHQWPATLVQPVGSPLSLECTVEGTSNPNLYWYRQAAGRGLQLLFYSVGIGQISSEVPQNLSASRPQDRQFILSSKKLLLSDSGFYLCAWRQGLNTEAFFGQGTRLTVV.

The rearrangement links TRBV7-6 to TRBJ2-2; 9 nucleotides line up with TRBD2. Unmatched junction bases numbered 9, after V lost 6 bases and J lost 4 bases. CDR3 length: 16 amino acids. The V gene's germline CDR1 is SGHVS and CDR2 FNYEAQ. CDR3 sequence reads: CASRPSGGLITGELFF. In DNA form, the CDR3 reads TGTGCCAGCAGGCCCAGCGGGGGGCTGATCACCGGGGAGCTGTTTTTT.